These T cell receptor beta chains were read from a single sample in a study of blood T cell repertoires in COVID-19. Clones were sequenced by immunoSEQ multiplex PCR, and TCRdb holds only the in-frame ones, with some missing. The table has 70,000 or so clones, roughly 87% seen once; the top ten hold 18%. The specimen was peripheral blood. All receptors come from a human donor in a cohort sampled during active COVID-19. The CDR3 runs from the conserved cysteine through the conserved F or W. A D gene is named only where the DNA matches it firmly. Only some rows state a clone size, as once, few, many or a class for expanded clones.

d_call: NA
clone_size: NA
v_call: TRBV2
j_call: TRBJ1-2
cdr3_nt: TGTGCCAGCAGTGAAGTGAGGACAGCTGCAACTGGCTACACCTTC
cdr3_aa: CASSEVRTAATGYTF

d_call: TRBD1
clone_size: NA
v_call: TRBV18
j_call: TRBJ2-7
cdr3_nt: TGTGCCAGCTCAAGGTCCCGGGACAGCAACTCCTACGAGCAGTACTTC
cdr3_aa: CASSRSRDSNSYEQYF

d_call: TRBD1
clone_size: NA
v_call: TRBV30
j_call: TRBJ1-4
cdr3_nt: TGTGCCTGGAGTGATACAGGGGGCACTAATGAAAAACTGTTTTTT
cdr3_aa: CAWSDTGGTNEKLFF

d_call: NA
clone_size: few
v_call: TRBV3-1/TRBV3-2
j_call: TRBJ1-1
cdr3_nt: TGTGCCAGCAGCCCGCCGGGAGGGGGGAACACTGAAGCTTTCTTT
cdr3_aa: CASSPPGGGNTEAFF

d_call: NA
clone_size: NA
v_call: TRBV3-1/TRBV3-2
j_call: TRBJ1-2
cdr3_nt: TGTGCCAGCAGCCAAGACGTGAGTTTTCCCTATGGCTACACCTTC
cdr3_aa: CASSQDVSFPYGYTF

d_call: TRBD1
clone_size: NA
v_call: TRBV30
j_call: TRBJ1-4
cdr3_nt: TGTGCCTGGAGCGGGGGTGTGGGACAGGGGGCTGAAAAACTGTTTTTT
cdr3_aa: CAWSGGVGQGAEKLFF

d_call: TRBD1
clone_size: NA
v_call: TRBV18
j_call: TRBJ1-1
cdr3_nt: TGTGCCAGCTCTCGGGACAGGAACACTGAAGCTTTCTTT
cdr3_aa: CASSRDRNTEAFF

d_call: NA
clone_size: NA
v_call: TRBV7-2
j_call: TRBJ2-7
cdr3_nt: TGTGCCAGCAGCTTAGAATACGATGTCAGCTACGAGCAGTACTTC
cdr3_aa: CASSLEYDVSYEQYF

d_call: TRBD2
clone_size: once
v_call: TRBV6-5
j_call: TRBJ2-3
cdr3_nt: TGTGCCAGCACAGCGGGGGGGTTTGGAGATACGCAGTATTTT
cdr3_aa: CASTAGGFGDTQYF

d_call: NA
clone_size: NA
v_call: TRBV5-5
j_call: TRBJ2-1
cdr3_nt: TGTGCCAGCAGCTCAGGGGAATCGAACTACAATGAGCAGTTCTTC
cdr3_aa: CASSSGESNYNEQFF

d_call: NA
clone_size: NA
v_call: TRBV12-3/TRBV12-4
j_call: TRBJ1-5
cdr3_nt: TGTGCCAGCAGTTTTTCGTACAATCAGCCCCAGCATTTT
cdr3_aa: CASSFSYNQPQHF

d_call: NA
clone_size: NA
v_call: TRBV27
j_call: TRBJ1-2
cdr3_nt: TGTGCCAGCAGTTACCAACTTAGGGACACCTATGGCTACACCTTC
cdr3_aa: CASSYQLRDTYGYTF

d_call: NA
clone_size: few
v_call: TRBV30
j_call: TRBJ1-6
cdr3_nt: TGTGCCTGGAGCCTCACAGAACCCCTCCACTTT
cdr3_aa: CAWSLTEPLHF

d_call: NA
clone_size: NA
v_call: TRBV7-9
j_call: TRBJ2-7
cdr3_nt: TGTGCCAGCAGCTTAGGGGGCACTTACGAGCAGTACTTC
cdr3_aa: CASSLGGTYEQYF

d_call: NA
clone_size: NA
v_call: TRBV5-1
j_call: TRBJ2-3
cdr3_nt: TGCGCCAGCAGCCGGGACATTACAGATACGCAGTATTTT
cdr3_aa: CASSRDITDTQYF

d_call: NA
clone_size: NA
v_call: TRBV12-3/TRBV12-4
j_call: TRBJ1-2
cdr3_nt: TGTGCCAGCAGTACCGGACAGAACTATGGCTACACCTTC
cdr3_aa: CASSTGQNYGYTF

d_call: NA
clone_size: NA
v_call: TRBV4-1
j_call: TRBJ1-2
cdr3_nt: TGCGCCAGCAGCCGACTAGGCAGGGGACTAGGGTATGGCTACACCTTC
cdr3_aa: CASSRLGRGLGYGYTF

d_call: NA
clone_size: NA
v_call: TRBV4-1
j_call: TRBJ2-7
cdr3_nt: TGCGCCAGCAGCCAACGGACAGCGCCCTACGAGCAGTACTTC
cdr3_aa: CASSQRTAPYEQYF

d_call: NA
clone_size: NA
v_call: TRBV10-3
j_call: TRBJ1-1
cdr3_nt: TGTGCCATCAGTGTCCGGCCAGGGGACACTGAAGCTTTCTTT
cdr3_aa: CAISVRPGDTEAFF

d_call: NA
clone_size: NA
v_call: TRBV7-2
j_call: TRBJ2-5
cdr3_nt: TGTGCCAGCACTCTGAGAGGGGAGGTTTTACTCCAAGAGACCCAGTACTTC
cdr3_aa: CASTLRGEVLLQETQYF

d_call: NA
clone_size: NA
v_call: TRBV13
j_call: TRBJ2-7
cdr3_nt: TGTGCCAGCAGCCTCCCGGGACTCTCCTACGAGCAGTACTTC
cdr3_aa: CASSLPGLSYEQYF

d_call: NA
clone_size: NA
v_call: TRBV10-2
j_call: TRBJ1-5
cdr3_nt: TGCGCCAGCAATTGGGACAACAATCAGCCCCAGCATTTT
cdr3_aa: CASNWDNNQPQHF

d_call: NA
clone_size: NA
v_call: TRBV19
j_call: TRBJ1-5
cdr3_nt: TGTGCCAGTAGTATAGTTAACAGAGTTTATCAGCCCCAGCATTTT
cdr3_aa: CASSIVNRVYQPQHF

d_call: NA
clone_size: NA
v_call: TRBV5-1
j_call: TRBJ1-5
cdr3_nt: TGCGCCAGCAGCTTTGGTGTCGGTCAGCCCCAGCATTTT
cdr3_aa: CASSFGVGQPQHF

d_call: TRBD2
clone_size: NA
v_call: TRBV20-1
j_call: TRBJ2-5
cdr3_nt: TGCAGTGCTAGTCGACTAGCGGGTAACCAAGAGACCCAGTACTTC
cdr3_aa: CSASRLAGNQETQYF

d_call: NA
clone_size: NA
v_call: TRBV4-1
j_call: TRBJ1-3
cdr3_nt: TGCGCCGCGGGCTCTGGAAACACCATATATTTT
cdr3_aa: CAAGSGNTIYF

d_call: NA
clone_size: NA
v_call: TRBV7-2
j_call: TRBJ1-2
cdr3_nt: TGTGCTTTAGCGGGGGGCAGAGAACTCTATGGCTACACCTTC
cdr3_aa: CALAGGRELYGYTF

d_call: NA
clone_size: NA
v_call: TRBV7-2
j_call: TRBJ2-3
cdr3_nt: TGTGCCAGCAGCTTAGATGGACAGACAGATACGCAGTATTTT
cdr3_aa: CASSLDGQTDTQYF

d_call: NA
clone_size: NA
v_call: TRBV4-2
j_call: TRBJ1-5
cdr3_nt: TGTGCCAGCAGCCAAGCGGGCGGGAATTACAATCAGCCCCAGCATTTT
cdr3_aa: CASSQAGGNYNQPQHF

d_call: NA
clone_size: NA
v_call: TRBV4-2
j_call: TRBJ1-2
cdr3_nt: TGTGCCAGCAGCCAAATTGGCCCTAACTATGGCTACACCTTC
cdr3_aa: CASSQIGPNYGYTF

d_call: NA
clone_size: NA
v_call: TRBV5-1
j_call: TRBJ2-3
cdr3_nt: TGCGCCAGCAGGTTTGCGAGCACAGATACGCAGTATTTT
cdr3_aa: CASRFASTDTQYF

d_call: TRBD1
clone_size: NA
v_call: TRBV12-3/TRBV12-4
j_call: TRBJ1-1
cdr3_nt: TGTGCCAGCAGCTGGGACAGGAACACTGAAGCTTTCTTT
cdr3_aa: CASSWDRNTEAFF

d_call: NA
clone_size: few
v_call: TRBV4-2
j_call: TRBJ1-2
cdr3_nt: TGTGCCAGCAGCCCCGTGCGAGGAAAGCGCCCAGGGGCGGTCTATGGCTACACCTTC
cdr3_aa: CASSPVRGKRPGAVYGYTF

d_call: TRBD1
clone_size: few
v_call: TRBV3-1/TRBV3-2
j_call: TRBJ1-2
cdr3_nt: TGTGCCAGCAGCCACGGGACAGGGGTTGGCTACACCTTC
cdr3_aa: CASSHGTGVGYTF

d_call: NA
clone_size: NA
v_call: TRBV19
j_call: TRBJ1-5
cdr3_nt: TGTGCCAGTAGTCCCGGGGGATATTATAGCAATCAGCCCCAGCATTTT
cdr3_aa: CASSPGGYYSNQPQHF

d_call: NA
clone_size: few
v_call: TRBV7-9
j_call: TRBJ1-1
cdr3_nt: TGTGCCAGCAGCTTAGGAGGGGGCACTGAAGCTTTCTTT
cdr3_aa: CASSLGGGTEAFF

d_call: NA
clone_size: NA
v_call: TRBV7-2
j_call: TRBJ2-1
cdr3_nt: TGTGCCAGCAGCACAGACCCTTTCTCCTACAATGAGCAGTTCTTC
cdr3_aa: CASSTDPFSYNEQFF

d_call: NA
clone_size: NA
v_call: TRBV3-1/TRBV3-2
j_call: TRBJ1-1
cdr3_nt: TGTGCCAGCAGCCAAGAAACGAATTGGGGGGGCAAAGCTTTCTTT
cdr3_aa: CASSQETNWGGKAFF

d_call: NA
clone_size: NA
v_call: TRBV14
j_call: TRBJ1-6
cdr3_nt: TGTGCCAGCAGCCAAGATGCCGGGGCACCCCTCCACTTT
cdr3_aa: CASSQDAGAPLHF

d_call: NA
clone_size: NA
v_call: TRBV6-5
j_call: TRBJ2-7
cdr3_nt: TGTGCCAGCAAGGTAGGGAGTCGATCCTACGAGCAGTACTTC
cdr3_aa: CASKVGSRSYEQYF

d_call: NA
clone_size: NA
v_call: TRBV18
j_call: TRBJ1-1
cdr3_nt: TGTGCCAGCTCATCCCGTATGAACACTGAAGCTTTCTTT
cdr3_aa: CASSSRMNTEAFF

d_call: NA
clone_size: NA
v_call: TRBV5-1
j_call: TRBJ2-5
cdr3_nt: TGCGCCAGCAGACCCCCAGGAGGAAGACACCAAGAGACCCAGTACTTC
cdr3_aa: CASRPPGGRHQETQYF

d_call: TRBD1
clone_size: NA
v_call: TRBV29-1
j_call: TRBJ1-6
cdr3_nt: TGCAGCGTGGCCCGGGACAGCAATTCACCCCTCCACTTT
cdr3_aa: CSVARDSNSPLHF

d_call: TRBD1
clone_size: NA
v_call: TRBV27
j_call: TRBJ2-6
cdr3_nt: TGTGCCAGCAGTCCCCCCGGGACAGGGGACTCCTCTGGGGCCAACGTCCTGACTTTC
cdr3_aa: CASSPPGTGDSSGANVLTF

d_call: TRBD1
clone_size: NA
v_call: TRBV5-4
j_call: TRBJ1-1
cdr3_nt: TGTGCCAGCAGCACAGGACAGGGAGAGAACACTGAAGCTTTCTTT
cdr3_aa: CASSTGQGENTEAFF

d_call: NA
clone_size: once
v_call: TRBV7-8
j_call: TRBJ1-6
cdr3_nt: TGTGCCAGCAGCTTGGACAGAGGTTTGTCACCCCTCCACTTT
cdr3_aa: CASSLDRGLSPLHF

d_call: NA
clone_size: once
v_call: TRBV29-1
j_call: TRBJ1-2
cdr3_nt: TGCAGCGGTGGGGGAGGGGGAAACTATGGCTACACCTTC
cdr3_aa: CSGGGGGNYGYTF

d_call: NA
clone_size: NA
v_call: TRBV9
j_call: TRBJ1-1
cdr3_nt: TGTGCCAGCACTGCCCATGGGGGGACTGAAGCTTTCTTT
cdr3_aa: CASTAHGGTEAFF

d_call: NA
clone_size: NA
v_call: TRBV19
j_call: TRBJ1-6
cdr3_nt: TGTGCCAGTAGTATAGACGACAGCACGAATTCACCCCTCCACTTT
cdr3_aa: CASSIDDSTNSPLHF

d_call: TRBD1
clone_size: NA
v_call: TRBV10-3
j_call: TRBJ2-7
cdr3_nt: TGTGCCATCAGCCTAGACAGGGGTTCTACCTACGAGCAGTACTTC
cdr3_aa: CAISLDRGSTYEQYF

d_call: NA
clone_size: NA
v_call: TRBV3-1/TRBV3-2
j_call: TRBJ2-3
cdr3_nt: TGTGCCAGCAGCCAAGGTCAGGCGTACTATTTT
cdr3_aa: CASSQGQAYYF

d_call: TRBD1
clone_size: NA
v_call: TRBV2
j_call: TRBJ1-2
cdr3_nt: TGTGCCAGCAGTGAAATGGGGACAGAAGGGATCTCTGGCTACACCTTC
cdr3_aa: CASSEMGTEGISGYTF

d_call: NA
clone_size: NA
v_call: TRBV19
j_call: TRBJ1-2
cdr3_nt: TGTGCCAGTAAGAGCCACTATGGCTACACCTTC
cdr3_aa: CASKSHYGYTF

d_call: TRBD1
clone_size: NA
v_call: TRBV7-9
j_call: TRBJ2-3
cdr3_nt: TGTGCCAGCAGCTTACAACAGGGGGCAGATACGCAGTATTTT
cdr3_aa: CASSLQQGADTQYF